This TCR beta chain comes out of a study of blood T cell repertoires in COVID-19. Turning to the study itself: Italy, Spain and the United States were the sources of the convalescent and acute COVID-19 samples.

Allocation to cohorts depended on clinical history reported by the participants. This CDR3 has 13 residues. CDR1 and CDR2 (germline): MRHNA, SNTAGT. J lost 14 bases, V lost 8 bases, and 11 bases had no gene match. Sequencing used immunoSEQ multiplex PCR; TCRdb keeps in-frame clones, though not all of them. The sample lists approximately 380,000 clones, 88% occurring once. The rearrangement joins TRBV6-4 to TRBJ1-4; 10 bases map to TRBD1. Material for sequencing was PBMCs or T cells enriched from blood (not recorded which). The TCR sequence derives from a young woman who had recovered from COVID-19. CDR3 region: CASATRQGAQLFF. The DNA for the CDR3 is TGTGCCAGCGCGACCCGACAGGGGGCACAGCTGTTTTTT.